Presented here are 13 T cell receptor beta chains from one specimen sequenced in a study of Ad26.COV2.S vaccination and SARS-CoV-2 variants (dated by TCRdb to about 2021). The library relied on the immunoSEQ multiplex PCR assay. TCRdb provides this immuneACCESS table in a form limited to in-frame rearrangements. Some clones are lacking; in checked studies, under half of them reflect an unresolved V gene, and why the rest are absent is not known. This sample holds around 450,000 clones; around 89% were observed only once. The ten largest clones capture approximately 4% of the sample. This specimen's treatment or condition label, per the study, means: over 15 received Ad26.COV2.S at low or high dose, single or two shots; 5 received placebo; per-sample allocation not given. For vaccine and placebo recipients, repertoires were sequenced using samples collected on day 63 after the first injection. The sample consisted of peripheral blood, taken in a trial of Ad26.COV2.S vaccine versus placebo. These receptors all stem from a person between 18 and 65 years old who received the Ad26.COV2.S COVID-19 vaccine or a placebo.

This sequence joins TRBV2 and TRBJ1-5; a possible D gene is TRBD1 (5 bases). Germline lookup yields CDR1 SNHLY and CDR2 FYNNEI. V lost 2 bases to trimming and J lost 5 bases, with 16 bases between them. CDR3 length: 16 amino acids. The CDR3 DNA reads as TGTGCCAGCAGTGAACGGGCCTATCCGGGGGATCAGCCCCAGCATTTT. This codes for CASSERAYPGDQPQHF. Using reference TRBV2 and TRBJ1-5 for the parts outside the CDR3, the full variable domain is EPEVTQTPSHQVTQMGQEVILRCVPISNHLYFYWYRQILGQKVEFLVSFYNNEISEKSEIFDDQFSVERPDGSNFTLKIRSTKLEDSAMYFCASSERAYPGDQPQHFGDGTRLSIL.

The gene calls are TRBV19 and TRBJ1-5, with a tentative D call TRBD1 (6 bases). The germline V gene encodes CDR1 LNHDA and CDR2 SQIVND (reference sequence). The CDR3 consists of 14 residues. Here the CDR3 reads CSSSGTHSNQPQHF. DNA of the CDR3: TGTTCCTCATCCGGGACACATAGCAATCAGCCCCAGCATTTT.

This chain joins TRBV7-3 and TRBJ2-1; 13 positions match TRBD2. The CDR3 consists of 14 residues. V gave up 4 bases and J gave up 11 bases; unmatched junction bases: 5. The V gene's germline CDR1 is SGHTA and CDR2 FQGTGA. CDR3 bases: TGTGCCAGCAGCTCCGGGACTAGCGGGGCCCAGCAGTTCTTC. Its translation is CASSSGTSGAQQFF.

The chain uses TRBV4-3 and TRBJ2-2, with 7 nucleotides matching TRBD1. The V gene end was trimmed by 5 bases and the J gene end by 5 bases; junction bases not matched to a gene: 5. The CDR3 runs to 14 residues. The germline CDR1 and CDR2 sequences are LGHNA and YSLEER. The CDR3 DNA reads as TGCGCCAGCAGCGCAGGGGGTTTTACCGGGGAGCTGTTTTTT. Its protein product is CASSAGGFTGELFF.

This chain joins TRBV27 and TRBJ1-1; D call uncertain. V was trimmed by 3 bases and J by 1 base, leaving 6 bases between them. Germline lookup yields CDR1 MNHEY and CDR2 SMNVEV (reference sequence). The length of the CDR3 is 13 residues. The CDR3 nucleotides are TGTGCCAGCAGTTTCCGGACGAACACTGAAGCTTTCTTT. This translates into CASSFRTNTEAFF.

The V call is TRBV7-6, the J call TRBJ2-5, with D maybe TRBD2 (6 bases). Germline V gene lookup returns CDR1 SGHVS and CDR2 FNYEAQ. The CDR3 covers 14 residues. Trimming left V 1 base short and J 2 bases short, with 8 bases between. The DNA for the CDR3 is TGTGCCAGCAGCTTAGGGGACTTACAAGAGACCCAGTACTTC. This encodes CASSLGDLQETQYF.

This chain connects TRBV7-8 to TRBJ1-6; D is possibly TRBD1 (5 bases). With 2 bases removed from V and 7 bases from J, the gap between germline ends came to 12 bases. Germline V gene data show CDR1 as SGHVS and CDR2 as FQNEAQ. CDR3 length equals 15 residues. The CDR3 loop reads CASSLPDKRNSPLHF. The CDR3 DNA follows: TGTGCCAGCAGCTTACCGGACAAGCGCAATTCACCCCTCCACTTT.

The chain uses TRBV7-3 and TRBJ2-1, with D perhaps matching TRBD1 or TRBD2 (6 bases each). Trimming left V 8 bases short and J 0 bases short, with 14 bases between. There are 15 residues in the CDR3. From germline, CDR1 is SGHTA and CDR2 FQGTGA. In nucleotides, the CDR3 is TGTGCCAGCTCGTCGGGGGCGAGCTCCTACAATGAGCAGTTCTTC. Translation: CASSSGASSYNEQFF. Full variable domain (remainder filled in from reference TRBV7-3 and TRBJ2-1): GAGVSQTPSNKVTEKGKYVELRCDPISGHTALYWYRQSLGQGPEFLIYFQGTGAADDSGLPNDRFFAVRPEGSVSTLKIQRTERGDSAVYLCASSSGASSYNEQFFGPGTRLTVL.

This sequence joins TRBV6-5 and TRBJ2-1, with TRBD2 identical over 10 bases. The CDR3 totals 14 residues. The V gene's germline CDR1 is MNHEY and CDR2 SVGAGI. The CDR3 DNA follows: TGTGCTAGCGGAAGCGGGGGGGCGTACAATGAGCAGTTCTTC. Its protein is CASGSGGAYNEQFF.

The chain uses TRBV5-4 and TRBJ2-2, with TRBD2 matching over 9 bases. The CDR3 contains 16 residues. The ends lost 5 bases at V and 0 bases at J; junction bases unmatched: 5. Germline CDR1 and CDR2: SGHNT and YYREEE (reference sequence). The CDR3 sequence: CASRGSGGSNTGELFF. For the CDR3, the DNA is TGTGCCAGCAGGGGTAGCGGGGGCTCGAACACCGGGGAGCTGTTTTTT.

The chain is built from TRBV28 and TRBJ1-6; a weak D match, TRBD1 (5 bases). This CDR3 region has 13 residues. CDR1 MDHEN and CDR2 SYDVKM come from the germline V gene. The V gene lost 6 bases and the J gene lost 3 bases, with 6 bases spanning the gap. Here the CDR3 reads CASRTVYNSPLHF. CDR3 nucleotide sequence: TGTGCCAGCAGGACAGTCTATAATTCACCCCTCCACTTT.

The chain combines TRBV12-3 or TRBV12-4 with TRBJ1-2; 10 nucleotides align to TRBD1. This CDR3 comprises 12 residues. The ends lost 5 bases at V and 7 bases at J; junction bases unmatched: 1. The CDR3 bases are TGTGCCAGCAGTCGACAGGGGGCTGGCTACACCTTC. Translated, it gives CASSRQGAGYTF.

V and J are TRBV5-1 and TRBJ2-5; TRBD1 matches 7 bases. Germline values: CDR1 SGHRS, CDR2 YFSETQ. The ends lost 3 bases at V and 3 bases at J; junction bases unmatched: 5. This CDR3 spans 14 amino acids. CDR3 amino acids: CASSSGTGEETQYF. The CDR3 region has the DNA TGCGCCAGCAGCTCCGGAACAGGGGAAGAGACCCAGTACTTC. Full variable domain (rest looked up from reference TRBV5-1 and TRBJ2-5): KAGVTQTPRYLIKTRGQQVTLSCSPISGHRSVSWYQQTPGQGLQFLFEYFSETQRNKGNFPGRFSGRQFSNSRSEMNVSTLELGDSALYLCASSSGTGEETQYFGPGTRLLVL.